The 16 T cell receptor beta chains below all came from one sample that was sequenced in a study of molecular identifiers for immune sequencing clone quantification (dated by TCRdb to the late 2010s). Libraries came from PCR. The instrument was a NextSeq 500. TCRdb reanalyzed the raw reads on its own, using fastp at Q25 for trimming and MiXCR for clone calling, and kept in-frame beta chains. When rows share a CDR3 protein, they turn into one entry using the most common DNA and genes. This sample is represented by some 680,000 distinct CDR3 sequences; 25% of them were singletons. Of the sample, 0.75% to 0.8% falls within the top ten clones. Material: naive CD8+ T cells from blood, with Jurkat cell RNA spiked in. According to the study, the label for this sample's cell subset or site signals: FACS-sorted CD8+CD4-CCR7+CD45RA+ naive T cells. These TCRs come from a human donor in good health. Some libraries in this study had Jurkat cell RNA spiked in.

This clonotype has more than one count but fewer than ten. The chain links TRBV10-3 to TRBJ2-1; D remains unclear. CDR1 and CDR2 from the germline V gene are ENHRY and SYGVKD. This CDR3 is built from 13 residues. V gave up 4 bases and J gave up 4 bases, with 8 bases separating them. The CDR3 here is CAISVEAYNEQFF. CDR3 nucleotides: TGTGCCATCAGTGTAGAAGCTTACAATGAGCAGTTCTTC.

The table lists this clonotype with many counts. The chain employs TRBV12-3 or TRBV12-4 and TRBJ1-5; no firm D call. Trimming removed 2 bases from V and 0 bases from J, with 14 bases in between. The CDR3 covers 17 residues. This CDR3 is CASSLFQLGTSNQPQHF. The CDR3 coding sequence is TGTGCCAGCAGTTTATTCCAACTAGGCACTAGCAATCAGCCCCAGCATTTT.

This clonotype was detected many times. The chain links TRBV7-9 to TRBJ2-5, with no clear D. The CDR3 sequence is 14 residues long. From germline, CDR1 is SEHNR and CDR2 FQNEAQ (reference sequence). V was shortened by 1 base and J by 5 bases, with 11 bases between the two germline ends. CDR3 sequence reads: CASSLGVGYETQYF. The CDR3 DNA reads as TGTGCCAGCAGCTTAGGAGTCGGATATGAGACCCAGTACTTC.

The CDR3 region has the DNA TGTGCCAGCAGTTTAGTGGGACTGAGCTCCTACAATGAGCAGTTCTTC. Translating it yields CASSLVGLSSYNEQFF. V is TRBV12-3 or TRBV12-4 and J is TRBJ2-1; D might be TRBD2 (6 bases). Trimming removed 1 base at V and 0 bases at J, with 10 bases between. CDR3 length: 16 residues.

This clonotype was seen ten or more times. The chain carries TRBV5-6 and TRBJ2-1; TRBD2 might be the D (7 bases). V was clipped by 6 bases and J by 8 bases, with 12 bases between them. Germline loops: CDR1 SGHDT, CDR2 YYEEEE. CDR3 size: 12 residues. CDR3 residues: CASNGGLYEQFF. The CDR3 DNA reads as TGTGCCAGCAACGGGGGGCTGTATGAGCAGTTCTTC.

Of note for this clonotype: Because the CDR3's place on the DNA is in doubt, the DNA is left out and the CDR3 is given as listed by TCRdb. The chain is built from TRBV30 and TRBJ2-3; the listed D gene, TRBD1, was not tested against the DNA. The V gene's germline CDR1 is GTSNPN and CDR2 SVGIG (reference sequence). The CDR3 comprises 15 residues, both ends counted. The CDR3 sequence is CAWSVGAGNTDTQNF.

CDR3 loop: CASSYGSGAEAFF. The CDR3, as DNA: TGTGCCAGCAGTTATGGGTCAGGGGCTGAAGCTTTCTTT. The chain carries TRBV27 and TRBJ1-1; tentatively, D is TRBD1 (6 bases). Trimming removed 4 bases from V and 6 bases from J, with 12 bases in between. The CDR3 is made up of 13 amino acids. Per the germline V gene, CDR1 is MNHEY and CDR2 is SMNVEV (reference sequence).

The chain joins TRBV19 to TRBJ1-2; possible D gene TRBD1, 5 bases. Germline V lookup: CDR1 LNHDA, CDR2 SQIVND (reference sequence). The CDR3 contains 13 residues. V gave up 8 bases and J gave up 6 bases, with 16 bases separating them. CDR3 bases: TGTGCCAGTGGGGGACTTCCCATCGATGGCTACACCTTC. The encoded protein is CASGGLPIDGYTF. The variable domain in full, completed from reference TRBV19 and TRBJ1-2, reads DGGITQSPKYLFRKEGQNVTLSCEQNLNHDAMYWYRQDPGQGLRLIYYSQIVNDFQKGDIAEGYSVSREKKESFPLTVTSAQKNPTAFYLCASGGLPIDGYTFGSGTRLTVV.

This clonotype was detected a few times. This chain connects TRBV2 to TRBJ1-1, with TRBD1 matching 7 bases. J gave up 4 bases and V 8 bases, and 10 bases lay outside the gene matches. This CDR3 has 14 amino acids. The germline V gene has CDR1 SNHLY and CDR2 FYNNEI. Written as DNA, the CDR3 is TGTGCCAGCCGAATAGAGGGGGCGATCACTGAAGCTTTCTTT. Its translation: CASRIEGAITEAFF. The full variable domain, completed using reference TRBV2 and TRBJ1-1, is EPEVTQTPSHQVTQMGQEVILRCVPISNHLYFYWYRQILGQKVEFLVSFYNNEISEKSEIFDDQFSVERPDGSNFTLKIRSTKLEDSAMYFCASRIEGAITEAFFGQGTRLTVV.

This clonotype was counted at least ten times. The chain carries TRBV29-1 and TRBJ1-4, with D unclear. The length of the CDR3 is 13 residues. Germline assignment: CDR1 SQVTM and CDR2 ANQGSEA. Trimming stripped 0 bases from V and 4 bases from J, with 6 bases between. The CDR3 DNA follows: TGCAGCGTTGAAGAGAGGGATAATGAAAAACTGTTTTTT. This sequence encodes CSVEERDNEKLFF.

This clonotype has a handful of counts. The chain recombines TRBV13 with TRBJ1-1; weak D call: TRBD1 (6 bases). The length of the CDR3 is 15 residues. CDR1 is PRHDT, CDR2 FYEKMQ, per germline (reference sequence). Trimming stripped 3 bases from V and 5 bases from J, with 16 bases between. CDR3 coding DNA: TGTGCCAGCAGCTTTTGGTCGGGGGCGAGGACTGAAGCTTTCTTT. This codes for CASSFWSGARTEAFF.

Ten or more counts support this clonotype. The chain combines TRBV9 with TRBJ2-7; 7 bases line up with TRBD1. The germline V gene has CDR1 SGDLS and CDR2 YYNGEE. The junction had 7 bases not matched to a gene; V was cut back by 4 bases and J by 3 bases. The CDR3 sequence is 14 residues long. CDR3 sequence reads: CASSPKDRNYEQYF. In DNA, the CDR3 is TGTGCCAGCAGCCCGAAGGACAGGAACTACGAGCAGTACTTC.

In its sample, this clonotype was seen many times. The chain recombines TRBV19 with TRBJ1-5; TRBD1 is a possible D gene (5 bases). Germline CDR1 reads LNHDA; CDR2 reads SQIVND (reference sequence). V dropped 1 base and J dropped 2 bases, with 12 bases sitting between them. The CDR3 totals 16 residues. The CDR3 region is CASSIGTRGGNQPQHF. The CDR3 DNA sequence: TGTGCCAGTAGTATAGGGACACGGGGAGGCAATCAGCCCCAGCATTTT. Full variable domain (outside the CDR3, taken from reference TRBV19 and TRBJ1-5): DGGITQSPKYLFRKEGQNVTLSCEQNLNHDAMYWYRQDPGQGLRLIYYSQIVNDFQKGDIAEGYSVSREKKESFPLTVTSAQKNPTAFYLCASSIGTRGGNQPQHFGDGTRLSIL.

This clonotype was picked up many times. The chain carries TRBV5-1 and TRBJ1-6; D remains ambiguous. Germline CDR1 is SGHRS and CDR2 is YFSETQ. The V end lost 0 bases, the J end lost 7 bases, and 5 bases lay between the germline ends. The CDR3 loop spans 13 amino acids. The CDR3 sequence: CASSLEGNSPLHF. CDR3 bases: TGCGCCAGCAGCTTGGAGGGCAATTCACCCCTCCACTTT.

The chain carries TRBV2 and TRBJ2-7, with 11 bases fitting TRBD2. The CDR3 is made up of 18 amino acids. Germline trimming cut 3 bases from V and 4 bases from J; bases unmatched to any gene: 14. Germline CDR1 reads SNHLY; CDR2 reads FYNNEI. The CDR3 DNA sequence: TGTGCCAGCAGTGACGAACTAGCGGGAGCCGTGGGGGTATACGAGCAGTACTTC. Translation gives CASSDELAGAVGVYEQYF.

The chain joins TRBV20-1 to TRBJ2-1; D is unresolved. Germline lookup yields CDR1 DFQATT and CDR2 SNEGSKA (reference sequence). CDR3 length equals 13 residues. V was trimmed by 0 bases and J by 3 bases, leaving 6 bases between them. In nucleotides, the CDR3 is TGCAGTGCTAGAGATGGGCTCTACAATGAGCAGTTCTTC. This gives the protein CSARDGLYNEQFF.